Following are 21 T cell receptor beta chains from one sample sequenced in a study of cytomegalovirus exposure and HLA in healthy donors. Clones were read by immunoSEQ multiplex PCR, and TCRdb kept only the in-frame ones, dropping some. This sample yields about 270,000 clones, of which 65% to 90% are seen a single time; approximately 1% belongs to the top ten. Source material: PBMCs. The receptors originated from a woman aged 18 to 35 in good health and CMV-seronegative.

The chain has TRBV28 and TRBJ1-1, with D tentatively TRBD1 (6 bases). Trimming took 4 bases from V and 4 from J, leaving 25 bases between them. This CDR3 has 18 residues. In germline, CDR1 is MDHEN, CDR2 SYDVKM. The CDR3 loop reads CASSSRPGAREGGTEAFF. In nucleotides, the CDR3 is TGTGCCAGCAGTTCGCGACCTGGAGCGAGGGAAGGGGGCACTGAAGCTTTCTTT. The full variable domain, rest sourced from reference TRBV28 and TRBJ1-1, is DVKVTQSSRYLVKRTGEKVFLECVQDMDHENMFWYRQDPGLGLRLIYFSYDVKMKEKGDIPEGYSVSREKKERFSLILESASTNQTSMYLCASSSRPGAREGGTEAFFGQGTRLTVV.

The chain links TRBV5-1 to TRBJ2-4; possible D gene TRBD2, 5 bases. This CDR3 has 14 amino acids. The V end lost 3 bases, the J end lost 6 bases, and 13 bases lay between the germline ends. Germline lookup yields CDR1 SGHRS and CDR2 YFSETQ. CDR3 amino acids: CASSSYGLGNIQYF. The CDR3 nucleotides read TGCGCCAGCAGCTCGTACGGACTGGGAAACATTCAGTACTTC.

The chain recombines TRBV19 with TRBJ2-1, with D unclear. The CDR3 length is 14 residues. The germline CDR1 and CDR2 sequences are LNHDA and SQIVND (reference sequence). Trimming left V 9 bases short and J 9 bases short, with 21 bases between. CDR3 DNA: TGTGCCAGCCGTAGAGAACTCTTGTCTGGTGAGCAGTTCTTC. Encoded protein: CASRRELLSGEQFF.

The chain has TRBV28 and TRBJ2-1, with D hard to call. Trimming cost V 2 bases and J 9 bases, with 8 bases left between them. Germline loops: CDR1 MDHEN, CDR2 SYDVKM. There are 12 residues in the CDR3. CDR3 amino acids: CASSLSVGEQFF. The DNA of the CDR3 is TGTGCCAGCAGTTTAAGCGTTGGTGAGCAGTTCTTC.

The rearrangement joins TRBV5-1 to TRBJ1-3; tentatively, D is TRBD1 (5 bases). The CDR3 runs 14 residues. Germline CDR1 is SGHRS and CDR2 is YFSETQ. Trimming removed 3 bases at V and 3 bases at J, with 10 bases between. The CDR3 sequence is CASSYGGGGNTIYF. DNA of the CDR3: TGCGCCAGCAGCTACGGGGGAGGTGGAAACACCATATATTTT.

A few counts support this clone. J is TRBJ1-3 and V is TRBV19; no clear D gene. CDR1 and CDR2 from the germline V gene are LNHDA and SQIVND (reference sequence). With 5 bases removed from V and 8 bases from J, the gap between germline ends came to 10 bases. The CDR3 covers 12 residues. CDR3 DNA: TGTGCCAGTAGTTTCATACGGGACACCATATATTTT. Translating gives CASSFIRDTIYF.

The chain combines TRBV5-1 with TRBJ2-1; D might be TRBD2 (6 bases). This CDR3 region has 14 residues. V lost 7 bases and J lost 0, with 11 bases in between. Looked up from germline, CDR1 is SGHRS and CDR2 is YFSETQ. The CDR3 sequence: CASSGLGSYNEQFF. The CDR3 DNA reads TGCGCCAGCTCGGGACTGGGCTCCTACAATGAGCAGTTCTTC.

CDR3 bases: TGTGCCAGCAGCCGAGCGGGGGGGCCCGCCGGGGAGCTGTTTTTT. This codes for CASSRAGGPAGELFF. The gene calls are TRBV7-3 and TRBJ2-2; 10 positions agree with TRBD2. With 5 bases clipped from V and 6 bases from J, the junction kept 6 bases outside the gene matches. Germline CDR1 reads SGHTA; CDR2 reads FQGTGA. The CDR3 length is 15 residues.

This clone occurred once. This sequence joins TRBV5-1 and TRBJ2-2; TRBD1 agrees at 8 bases. Germline V gene data show CDR1 as SGHRS and CDR2 as YFSETQ. With V trimmed by 4 bases and J by 2 bases, 10 bases remained unmatched. This CDR3 contains 17 residues. The DNA for the CDR3 is TGCGCCAGCAGCAAGTTCTCCGGGACAGGAAACACCGGGGAGCTGTTTTTT. It specifies CASSKFSGTGNTGELFF.

This chain uses TRBV19 with TRBJ1-2, with a tentative D call TRBD1 (5 bases). The CDR3 runs 12 residues. Per the germline V gene, CDR1 is LNHDA and CDR2 is SQIVND (reference sequence). The V and J ends lost 3 bases and 7 bases respectively, with 9 bases between them. The CDR3 sequence is CASSITGGGYTF. The CDR3 DNA reads as TGTGCCAGTAGTATTACGGGGGGTGGCTACACCTTC.

CDR3 amino acids: CASSPRTSGDQETQYF. The CDR3 DNA sequence: TGTGCCAGCTCTCCTCGGACTAGCGGGGACCAAGAGACCCAGTACTTC. The chain joins TRBV18 to TRBJ2-5; 12 bases line up with TRBD2. Germline trimming cut 6 bases from V and 0 bases from J; bases unmatched to any gene: 5. The CDR3 sequence is 16 residues long. CDR1 and CDR2 (germline): KGHSH, LQKENI.

V is TRBV27 and J is TRBJ2-2; tentatively, D is TRBD2 (6 bases). Germline V lookup: CDR1 MNHEY, CDR2 SMNVEV (reference sequence). Trimming removed 8 bases from V and 3 bases from J, with 16 bases in between. This CDR3 contains 15 residues. CDR3 DNA: TGTGCCAGCCGACCGGAGGGACTTTACACCGGGGAGCTGTTTTTT. As protein: CASRPEGLYTGELFF.

This chain uses TRBV6-5 with TRBJ2-5, with D perhaps TRBD1 (6 bases). CDR3 size: 13 residues. Germline V CDR1 and CDR2: MNHEY, SVGAGI. V lost 2 bases to trimming and J lost 4 bases, with 8 bases between them. CDR3 loop: CASSYRQAETQYF. The CDR3 DNA reads as TGTGCCAGCAGTTACCGACAGGCAGAGACCCAGTACTTC.

This chain links TRBV28 with TRBJ2-7; the match to TRBD2 covers 7 bases. CDR1 and CDR2 (germline): MDHEN, SYDVKM. The CDR3 is 13 amino acids. V lost 10 bases to trimming and J lost 3 bases; unmatched junction nucleotides: 9. In DNA, the CDR3 is TGTGCCACGGGGGGAGCGGGGTACTACGAGCAGTACTTC. It is translated as CATGGAGYYEQYF.

The chain employs TRBV27 and TRBJ2-7, with a possible D match to TRBD2 (5 bases). V gave up 5 bases and J gave up 2 bases, with 16 bases separating them. Germline V gene lookup returns CDR1 MNHEY and CDR2 SMNVEV (reference sequence). The CDR3 spans 15 residues. CDR3 bases: TGTGCCAGCAGTCCTAGGAGCGGAGGTACCTACGAGCAGTACTTC. It encodes CASSPRSGGTYEQYF.

The V gene is TRBV6-5, the J gene TRBJ2-7; possibly TRBD2 for D (5 bases). This CDR3 is built from 12 residues. Germline CDR1 reads MNHEY; CDR2 reads SVGAGI. V lost 8 bases and J lost 5, with 13 bases in between. The DNA of the CDR3 is TGTGCCAGCGAACTGGGGAGCCACGAGCAGTACTTC. It is translated as CASELGSHEQYF.

The chain uses TRBV6-6 and TRBJ1-2; maybe TRBD1 (6 bases). Germline CDR1 reads MNHNY; CDR2 reads SVGAGI (reference sequence). The germline V and J ends were trimmed by 6 bases and 8 bases, with 16 bases remaining between them. This CDR3 is 13 amino acids long. The CDR3 loop is CASRHRVQGGYTF. CDR3 sequence (DNA): TGTGCCAGCAGACACAGGGTCCAGGGGGGCTACACCTTC.

This clone is medium-sized in the sample. This same CDR3 is encoded by further DNA sequences in the sample. The gene calls are TRBV6-4 and TRBJ1-2; D ambiguous. Germline V gene lookup returns CDR1 MRHNA and CDR2 SNTAGT. V gave up 0 bases and J gave up 3 bases, with 5 bases separating them. This CDR3 has 13 residues. The CDR3 DNA reads TGTGCCAGCAGTGACTCCGGGGACTATGGCTACACCTTC. This codes for CASSDSGDYGYTF.

The genes are TRBV5-8 and TRBJ1-5; tentative D call: TRBD1 (5 bases). Germline loops: CDR1 SGHTS, CDR2 YDEGEE. V lost 3 bases to trimming and J lost 3 bases, with 19 bases between them. There are 17 residues in the CDR3. The CDR3 sequence is CASSSGRDSHTNQPQHF. The CDR3 DNA follows: TGTGCCAGCAGCTCGGGTAGGGACTCCCATACCAATCAGCCCCAGCATTTT.

This chain connects TRBV7-2 to TRBJ2-7, with D hard to call. This CDR3 spans 14 amino acids. The V and J ends lost 1 base and 2 bases respectively, with 9 bases between them. Germline CDR1 SGHTA, CDR2 FQGNSA. This CDR3 is CASSLGQVTYEQYF. The DNA of the CDR3 is TGTGCCAGCAGCTTAGGCCAGGTTACCTACGAGCAGTACTTC.

The CDR3 reads CASSQDLGQGAPQGYEQYF. The DNA for the CDR3 is TGCGCCAGCAGCCAAGACCTGGGACAGGGGGCCCCTCAGGGCTACGAGCAGTACTTC. The chain couples TRBV4-1 to TRBJ2-7; TRBD1 agrees at 12 bases. The CDR3 extends over 19 amino acids. Germline V gives CDR1 MGHRA, CDR2 YSYEKL. Trimming at V came to 0 bases and at J to 3 bases, leaving 12 bases not matched to a gene.